A single sample is the source of the 10 T cell receptor beta chains below, sequenced in a study of CD8+CD57+ T cells in acquired aplastic anemia. Profiling that covered TCR beta VDJ and CDR3 relied on genomic DNA as its template. MiXCR was run by TCRdb on the reads, yielding one entry per CDR3 protein. The table shows approximately 470,000 distinct CDR3 sequences, with approximately 32% occurring only once. By flow cytometry, patients selected for sequencing had shown an expansion of CD8+CD57+ cells. The sequenced material came from sorted CD4+, CD8+, or CD8+CD57+ T cells (not recorded which) from PBMCs. The receptors shown here come from a human donor with aplastic anemia.

As DNA, the CDR3 is TGTGCCTGGACGAGGACTAGCGGGGGGGACGTTTACAATGAGCAGTTCTTC. Its protein is CAWTRTSGGDVYNEQFF. V usage is TRBV30 and J usage is TRBJ2-1; 15 bases are a match to TRBD2. V trimming: 4 bases; J trimming: 4 bases; junction bases outside the gene matches: 8. The CDR3 loop spans 17 amino acids. CDR1 GTSNPN and CDR2 SVGIG come from the germline V gene (reference sequence).

V is TRBV6-6 and J is TRBJ1-2, with D possibly TRBD1 on 6 matching bases. V was clipped by 4 bases and J by 2 bases, with 14 bases between them. There are 15 residues in the CDR3. CDR1 and CDR2 from the germline V gene are MNHNY and SVGAGI (reference sequence). The CDR3 DNA reads as TGTGCCAGCAGTTCCTCTTCAGGGGTAAACTATGGCTACACCTTC. This codes for CASSSSSGVNYGYTF.

The chain links TRBV20-1 to TRBJ2-3, with a possible D match to TRBD2 (5 bases). Trimming removed 3 bases from V and 0 bases from J, with 13 bases in between. This CDR3 region has 15 residues. Germline-derived CDR1 and CDR2 are DFQATT and SNEGSKA (reference sequence). The CDR3 spells CSASRRVTSTDTQYF. The CDR3 region has the DNA TGCAGTGCTAGTAGGCGGGTGACTAGCACAGATACGCAGTATTTT.

This clonotype was picked up a small number of times. The rearrangement joins TRBV12-3 or TRBV12-4 to TRBJ2-5; D may be TRBD1 (6 bases). V lost 7 bases and J lost 5, with 26 bases in between. The CDR3 covers 17 residues. Here the CDR3 reads CASTLGGRRSVRETQYF. Written as DNA, the CDR3 is TGTGCCAGCACCCTAGGGGGACGTCGCTCGGTGAGGGAGACCCAGTACTTC.

The chain combines TRBV12-3 or TRBV12-4 with TRBJ2-5; no clear D. Between the trimmed V and J ends, which lost 6 bases and 5 bases, there was a span of 7 bases. CDR3 size: 11 residues. The CDR3 bases are TGTGCCAGCAGGACAACCGAGACCCAGTACTTC. Protein product: CASRTTETQYF.

This clonotype was counted at least ten times. V gene TRBV20-1 combines with J gene TRBJ1-6; a weak D match, TRBD1 (5 bases). CDR1 is DFQATT, CDR2 SNEGSKA, per germline (reference sequence). The CDR3 runs to 15 residues. V was trimmed by 0 bases and J by 7 bases, leaving 13 bases between them. CDR3 in amino acids: CSARDQPGGNSPLHF. The CDR3 nucleotides read TGCAGTGCTAGAGATCAGCCCGGGGGAAATTCACCCCTCCACTTT.

This clonotype was observed a handful of times. The chain employs TRBV6-1 and TRBJ1-2; D gene unclear. Trimming took 7 bases from V and 2 from J, leaving 5 bases between them. This CDR3 region has 11 residues. Germline V lookup: CDR1 MNHNS, CDR2 SASEGT. The CDR3 sequence: CASTVNYGYTF. The CDR3 bases are TGTGCCAGCACTGTAAACTATGGCTACACCTTC.

On this clonotype: Relative to the germline gene, one junction end is altered; a read error may explain this. V is TRBV7-2 and J is TRBJ2-5, with D maybe TRBD1 (6 bases). The CDR3 totals 14 residues. Germline CDR1 SGHTA, CDR2 FQGNSA. The CDR3 sequence is CASSLDGTTRAQYF. CDR3 DNA: TGCGCCAGCAGCTTGGACGGGACAACTAGAGCCCAGTACTTC.

CDR3 nucleotides: TGTGCCAGCAGTTTCATGGCAGGAGCGCTGAGCGAGACCCAGTACTTC. It is translated as CASSFMAGALSETQYF. The chain is built from TRBV2 and TRBJ2-5, with D hard to call. The length of the CDR3 is 16 residues. Per germline, CDR1 SNHLY and CDR2 FYNNEI. Trimming stripped 5 bases from V and 5 bases from J, with 21 bases between.

This clonotype was counted at least ten times. One end of the junction varies from germline; a read error may be responsible. The V gene is TRBV7-7, the J gene TRBJ2-7, with TRBD2 matching 8 bases. The germline gives CDR1 SSHAT, CDR2 FNYEAQ (reference sequence). The CDR3 runs to 15 residues. For the CDR3, the DNA is TGTGCTAGCAGCTTAGCCTTGACTAGCGAGAACGAGCAGTACTTC. It specifies CASSLALTSENEQYF.